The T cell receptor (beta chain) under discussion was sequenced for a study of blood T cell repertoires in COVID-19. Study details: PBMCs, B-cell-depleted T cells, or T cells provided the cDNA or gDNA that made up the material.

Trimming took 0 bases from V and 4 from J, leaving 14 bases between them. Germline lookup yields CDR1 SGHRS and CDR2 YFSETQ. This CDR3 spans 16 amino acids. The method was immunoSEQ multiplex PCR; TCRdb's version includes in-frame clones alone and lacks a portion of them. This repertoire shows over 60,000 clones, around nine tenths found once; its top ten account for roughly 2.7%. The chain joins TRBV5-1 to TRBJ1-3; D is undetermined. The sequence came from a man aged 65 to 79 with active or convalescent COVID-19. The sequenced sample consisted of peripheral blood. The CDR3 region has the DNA TGCGCCAGCAGCTTGGGACCCTCGGGGAGCGGAAACACCATATATTTT. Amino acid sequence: CASSLGPSGSGNTIYF.